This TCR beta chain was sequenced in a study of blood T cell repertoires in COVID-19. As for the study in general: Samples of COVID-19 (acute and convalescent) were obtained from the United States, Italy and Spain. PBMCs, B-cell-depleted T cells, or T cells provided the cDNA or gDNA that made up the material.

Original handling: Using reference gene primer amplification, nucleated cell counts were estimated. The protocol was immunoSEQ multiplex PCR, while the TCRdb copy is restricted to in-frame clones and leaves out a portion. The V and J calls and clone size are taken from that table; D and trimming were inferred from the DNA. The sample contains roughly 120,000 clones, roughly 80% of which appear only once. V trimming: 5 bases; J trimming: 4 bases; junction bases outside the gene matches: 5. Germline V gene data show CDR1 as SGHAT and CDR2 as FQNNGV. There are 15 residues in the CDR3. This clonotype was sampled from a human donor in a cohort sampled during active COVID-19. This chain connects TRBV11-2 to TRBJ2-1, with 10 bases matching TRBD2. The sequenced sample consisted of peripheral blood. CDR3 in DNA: TGTGCCAGCAGCGCTACTAGCGGGGTATACAATGAGCAGTTCTTC. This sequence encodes CASSATSGVYNEQFF. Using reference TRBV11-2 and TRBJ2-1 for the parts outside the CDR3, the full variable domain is EAGVAQSPRYKIIEKRQSVAFWCNPISGHATLYWYQQILGQGPKLLIQFQNNGVVDDSQLPKDRFSAERLKGVDSTLKIQPAKLEDSAVYLCASSATSGVYNEQFFGPGTRLTVL.